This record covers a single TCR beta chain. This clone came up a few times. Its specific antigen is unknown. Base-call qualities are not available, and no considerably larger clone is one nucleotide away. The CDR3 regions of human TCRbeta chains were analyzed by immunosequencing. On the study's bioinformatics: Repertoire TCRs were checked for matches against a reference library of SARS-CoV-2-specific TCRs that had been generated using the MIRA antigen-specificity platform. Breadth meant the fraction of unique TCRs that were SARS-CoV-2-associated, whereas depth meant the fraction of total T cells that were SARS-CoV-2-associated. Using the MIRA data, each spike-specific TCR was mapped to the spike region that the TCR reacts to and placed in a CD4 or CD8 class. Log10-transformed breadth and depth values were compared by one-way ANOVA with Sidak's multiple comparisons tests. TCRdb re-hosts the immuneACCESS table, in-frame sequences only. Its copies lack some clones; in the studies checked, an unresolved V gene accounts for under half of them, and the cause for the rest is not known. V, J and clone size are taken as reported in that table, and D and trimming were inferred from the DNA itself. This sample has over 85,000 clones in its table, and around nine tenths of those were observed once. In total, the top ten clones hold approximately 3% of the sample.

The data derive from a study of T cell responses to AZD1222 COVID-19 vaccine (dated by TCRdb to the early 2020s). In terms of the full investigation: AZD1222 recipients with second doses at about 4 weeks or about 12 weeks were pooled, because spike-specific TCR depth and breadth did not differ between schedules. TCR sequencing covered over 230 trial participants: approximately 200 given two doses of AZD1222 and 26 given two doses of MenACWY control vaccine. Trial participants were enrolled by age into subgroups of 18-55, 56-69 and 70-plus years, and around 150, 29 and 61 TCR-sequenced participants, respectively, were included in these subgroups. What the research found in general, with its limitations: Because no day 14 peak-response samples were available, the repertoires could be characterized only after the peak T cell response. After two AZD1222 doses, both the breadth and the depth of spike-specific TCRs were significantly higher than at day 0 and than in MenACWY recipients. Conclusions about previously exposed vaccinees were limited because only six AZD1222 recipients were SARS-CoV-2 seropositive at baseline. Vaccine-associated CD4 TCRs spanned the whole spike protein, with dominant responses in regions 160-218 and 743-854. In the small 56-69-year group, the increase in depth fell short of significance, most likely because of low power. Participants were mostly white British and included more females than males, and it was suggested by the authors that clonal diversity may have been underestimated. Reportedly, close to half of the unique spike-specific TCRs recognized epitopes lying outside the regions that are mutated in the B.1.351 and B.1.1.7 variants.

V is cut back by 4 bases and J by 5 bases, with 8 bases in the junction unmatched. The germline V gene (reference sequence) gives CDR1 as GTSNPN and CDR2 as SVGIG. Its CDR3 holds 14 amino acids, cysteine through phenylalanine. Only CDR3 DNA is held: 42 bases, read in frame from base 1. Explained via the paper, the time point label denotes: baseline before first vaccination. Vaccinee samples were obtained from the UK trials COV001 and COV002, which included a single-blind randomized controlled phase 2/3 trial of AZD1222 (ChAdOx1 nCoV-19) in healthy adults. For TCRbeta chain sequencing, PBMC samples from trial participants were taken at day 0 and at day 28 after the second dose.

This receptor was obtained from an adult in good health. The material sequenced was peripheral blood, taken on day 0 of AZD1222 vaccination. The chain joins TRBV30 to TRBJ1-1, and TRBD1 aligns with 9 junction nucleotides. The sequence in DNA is TGTGCCTGGAAAGCCGACAGGGGGATAACTGAAGCTTTCTTT. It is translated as CAWKADRGITEAFF.